This T cell receptor beta chain originates from a study of blood T cell repertoires in COVID-19. Study information: In each case, the material was cDNA or gDNA derived from T cells, B-cell-depleted T cells, or PBMCs.

The protocol was immunoSEQ multiplex PCR, while the TCRdb copy is restricted to in-frame clones and leaves out a portion. The sample yields 150,000 to 200,000 clones, about four fifths seen once. Trimming cost V 6 bases and J 2 bases, with 13 bases left between them. This CDR3 spans 14 amino acids. Germline CDR1 MDHEN, CDR2 SYDVKM. Material for sequencing was peripheral blood. This TCR was sampled from a woman aged 70-85 years with COVID-19, enrolled during active disease. J is TRBJ1-2 and V is TRBV28, with D uncertain. The CDR3 DNA is TGTGCCAGCAGATCCCCAGTACAAAACTATGGCTACACCTTC. Amino acid sequence: CASRSPVQNYGYTF.